One sample yielded the 6 T cell receptor beta chains listed below, sequenced in a study of cytomegalovirus exposure and HLA in healthy donors. Primers: 60 Vbeta forward and 13 Jbeta reverse. Using immunoSEQ multiplex PCR, the repertoire was profiled, and TCRdb retains in-frame clones only, with some absent. Of over 100,000 clones listed, approximately 9% are singletons. The sample was PBMCs. Receptors were obtained from a woman in her thirties or forties in good health and CMV-seropositive.

This sequence joins TRBV7-2 and TRBJ1-1, with a possible D match to TRBD1 (6 bases). V lost 4 bases, J lost 7 bases, and 19 bases lay in between. The CDR3 contains 15 residues. The V gene's germline CDR1 is SGHTA and CDR2 FQGNSA. CDR3 loop: CASSSVGGLVGEAFF. CDR3 nucleotide sequence: TGTGCCAGCAGCTCAGTGGGGGGGCTCGTGGGTGAAGCTTTCTTT.

This clone was counted a few times. The rearrangement joins TRBV6-5 to TRBJ1-1; a possible D gene is TRBD1 (6 bases). The CDR3 is 14 residues long. Looked up from germline, CDR1 is MNHEY and CDR2 is SVGAGI. V was trimmed by 6 bases and J by 1 base, leaving 12 bases between them. CDR3 amino acids: CASSSQGSNTEAFF. DNA for the CDR3: TGTGCCAGCAGCTCACAGGGATCGAACACTGAAGCTTTCTTT.

The sample holds a few counts of this clone. This chain joins TRBV6-1 and TRBJ1-2; tentative D call: TRBD1 (6 bases). The V end lost 2 bases, the J end lost 4 bases, and 14 bases lay between the germline ends. Germline lookup yields CDR1 MNHNS and CDR2 SASEGT. This CDR3 comprises 15 residues. The CDR3: CASSELRGAIYGYTF. The CDR3 DNA is TGTGCCAGCAGTGAACTTCGGGGGGCCATCTATGGCTACACCTTC.

The chain employs TRBV7-7 and TRBJ2-5; 10 nucleotides line up with TRBD2. The CDR3 consists of 15 residues. Germline CDR1 is SSHAT and CDR2 is FNYEAQ (reference sequence). The V segment lost 5 bases and the J segment 5 bases; nucleotides outside the gene matches: 8. Here the CDR3 DNA reads TGTGCCAGCAGCGAGATAGCGGGGGGCACGGAGACCCAGTACTTC. Amino acids: CASSEIAGGTETQYF.

The J gene is TRBJ2-2, the V gene TRBV2, with D maybe TRBD1 (7 bases). The CDR3 spans 16 residues. V lost 7 bases and J 9 bases, leaving 24 bases between the germline ends. Germline lookup yields CDR1 SNHLY and CDR2 FYNNEI. The CDR3 nucleotides are TGTGCCAGCAATATGGACAGGCTATGGCGGGGTCGGGAGCTGTTTTTT. It yields the protein CASNMDRLWRGRELFF.

The rearrangement uses TRBV19 and TRBJ1-5, with D possibly TRBD1 on 5 matching bases. Germline-derived CDR1 and CDR2 are LNHDA and SQIVND (reference sequence). V was trimmed by 5 bases and J by 2 bases, leaving 16 bases between them. CDR3 length equals 16 residues. The CDR3 DNA follows: TGTGCCAGTAGTGATTGGGCAGGGTTGGGCAATCAGCCCCAGCATTTT. Protein: CASSDWAGLGNQPQHF.